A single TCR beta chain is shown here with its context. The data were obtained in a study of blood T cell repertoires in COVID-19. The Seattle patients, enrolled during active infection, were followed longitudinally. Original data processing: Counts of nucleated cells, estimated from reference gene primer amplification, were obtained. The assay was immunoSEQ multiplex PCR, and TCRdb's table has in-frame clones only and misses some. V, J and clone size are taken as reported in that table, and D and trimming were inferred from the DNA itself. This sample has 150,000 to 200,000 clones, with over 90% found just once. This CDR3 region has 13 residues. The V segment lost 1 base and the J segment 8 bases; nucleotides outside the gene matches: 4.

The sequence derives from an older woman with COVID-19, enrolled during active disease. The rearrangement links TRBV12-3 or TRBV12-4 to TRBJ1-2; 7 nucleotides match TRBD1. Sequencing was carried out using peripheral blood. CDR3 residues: CASSLVQGGGYTF. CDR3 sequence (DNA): TGTGCCAGCAGTTTAGTGCAGGGGGGCGGCTACACCTTC.